Listed below are T cell receptor beta chains from one sample, sequenced in a study of identical twins. TCRdb independently ran MiXCR on the 5' RACE reads; one entry per CDR3 protein. This sample has approximately 240,000 distinct CDR3 sequences; over 11% occur once, and the top ten carry around 8.9%. Sequenced material: memory (CD45RO+) T cells sorted from blood. The receptors shown here come from a woman aged 18-30 years in good health. The CDR3 runs from the conserved cysteine through the conserved F or W. A D gene is named only where the DNA matches it firmly. Part of the rows lack a size; the others show once, few, many or a class for expanded clones.

D gene,J gene,clone size,V gene,CDR3 protein,CDR3 DNA
TRBD2,TRBJ2-4,-,TRBV6-5,CASSYTAGGIDIQYF,TGTGCCAGCAGTTACACAGCGGGGGGCATAGACATTCAGTACTTC
-,TRBJ1-5,-,TRBV6-1,CASSRGGSNQPQHF,TGTGCCAGCAGTAGAGGAGGGAGCAATCAGCCCCAGCATTTT
-,TRBJ2-1,few,TRBV10-3,CAISEGVSGWKFF,TGTGCCATCAGTGAGGGGGTGAGCGGGTGGAAGTTCTTC
TRBD2,TRBJ2-5,-,TRBV20-1,CSAVAGYQETQYF,TGCAGTGCTGTAGCGGGCTACCAAGAGACCCAGTACTTC
TRBD1,TRBJ1-1,-,TRBV4-3,CASSQSRQGRTEAFF,TGCGCCAGCAGCCAATCCAGACAGGGTCGCACTGAAGCTTTCTTT
-,TRBJ1-1,few,TRBV29-1,CSASGGAWNTEAFF,TGCAGCGCTAGTGGGGGGGCTTGGAACACTGAAGCTTTCTTT
-,TRBJ2-3,many,TRBV5-1,CASSFSGDTQYF,TGCGCCAGCAGCTTCTCTGGAGATACGCAGTATTTT
TRBD2,TRBJ2-7,-,TRBV12-3/TRBV12-4,CASSLPSGGEYEQYF,TGTGCCAGCAGTTTACCTAGCGGGGGGGAATACGAGCAGTACTTC
-,TRBJ2-7,-,TRBV5-1,CASAKGGGGVSNEQYF,TGCGCCAGCGCCAAAGGAGGGGGAGGTGTTTCTAACGAGCAGTACTTC
-,TRBJ2-3,few,TRBV24-1,CATSDSRGTGDTQYF,TGTGCCACCAGTGATTCCAGGGGTACGGGAGATACGCAGTATTTT
TRBD2,TRBJ2-3,-,TRBV6-1,CASRLAGSDTQYF,TGTGCCAGCAGACTAGCGGGATCAGATACGCAGTATTTT
TRBD2,TRBJ2-3,-,TRBV12-3/TRBV12-4,CASSLKGLAGVYF,TGTGCCAGCAGTTTAAAGGGACTAGCGGGAGTGTATTTT
-,TRBJ2-7,-,TRBV30,CAWSGAFYHEQYF,TGTGCCTGGAGTGGGGCTTTTTACCACGAGCAGTACTTC
-,TRBJ1-2,few,TRBV7-8,CASSLASGGNGYTF,TGTGCCAGCAGCTTAGCGTCCGGGGGTAATGGCTACACCTTC
-,TRBJ1-1,few,TRBV29-1,CSANRELNTEAFF,TGCAGCGCTAACCGGGAGCTGAACACTGAAGCTTTCTTT
-,TRBJ1-1,-,TRBV20-1,CSAKRQDTEAFF,TGCAGTGCTAAGAGACAGGACACTGAAGCTTTCTTT
-,TRBJ2-7,-,TRBV18,CASSPKGQGRFYEQYF,TGTGCCAGCTCACCGAAGGGTCAGGGACGTTTCTACGAGCAGTACTTC
-,TRBJ2-7,-,TRBV5-1,CASRVREGYEQYF,TGCGCCAGCAGGGTAAGGGAAGGTTACGAGCAGTACTTC
TRBD2,TRBJ2-7,-,TRBV20-1,CSARDTLGVAGTYEQYF,TGCAGTGCTAGAGATACCTTAGGAGTAGCGGGCACCTACGAGCAGTACTTC
-,TRBJ2-1,many,TRBV7-2,CASSVADSGYNEQFF,TGTGCCAGCAGCGTAGCCGATAGCGGCTACAATGAGCAGTTCTTC
-,TRBJ1-2,many,TRBV7-2,CASSAIGQQDYGYTF,TGTGCCAGCAGCGCGATAGGACAGCAAGACTATGGCTACACCTTC
-,TRBJ2-5,few,TRBV10-1,CASSAAGDFQETQYF,TGCGCCAGCAGTGCGGCAGGGGATTTCCAAGAGACCCAGTACTTC
-,TRBJ1-1,-,TRBV7-2,CASSFRSSRRATEAFF,TGTGCCAGCAGCTTCCGCTCCAGCCGAAGGGCTACTGAAGCTTTCTTT
-,TRBJ2-5,-,TRBV6-2/TRBV6-3,CASTRAGGGTQYF,TGTGCCAGCACCAGGGCCGGTGGAGGGACCCAGTACTTC
-,TRBJ1-1,few,TRBV18,CASSPSQAPITEAFF,TGTGCCAGCTCACCATCGCAGGCTCCGATAACTGAAGCTTTCTTT
-,TRBJ2-1,-,TRBV9,CASSVGHFALSYNEQFF,TGTGCCAGCAGCGTAGGACATTTTGCACTCTCCTACAATGAGCAGTTCTTC
-,TRBJ1-5,-,TRBV19,CASSTGDGYNQPQHF,TGTGCCAGTAGCACGGGGGATGGTTACAATCAGCCCCAGCATTTT
-,TRBJ2-2,few,TRBV5-5,CASSLEGEDTGELFF,TGTGCCAGCAGCTTGGAGGGGGAGGACACCGGGGAGCTGTTTTTT
TRBD1,TRBJ1-4,few,TRBV6-5,CASSFPGQATNEKLFF,TGTGCCAGCAGTTTCCCAGGACAGGCAACTAATGAAAAACTGTTTTTT
-,TRBJ2-1,many,TRBV15,CATSSTPRSGNYNEQFF,TGTGCCACCAGCAGCACCCCGCGTTCCGGAAACTACAATGAGCAGTTCTTC
-,TRBJ2-3,-,TRBV4-3,CASSQLAAPTDTQYF,TGCGCCAGCAGCCAATTGGCAGCACCTACAGATACGCAGTATTTT
-,TRBJ2-2,few,TRBV5-1,CASSAGQNTGELFF,TGCGCCAGCAGCGCAGGACAGAACACCGGGGAGCTGTTTTTT
TRBD1,TRBJ1-1,few,TRBV5-1,CASTPSGQGFTEAFF,TGCGCCAGCACCCCGTCGGGACAGGGATTCACTGAAGCTTTCTTT